The subject of this entry is one T cell receptor (beta chain). The antigen is undetermined. This sample stems from a study of cytomegalovirus exposure and HLA in healthy donors. Study as a whole: An early release of data contained some 80 million unique TCRs, which came from HLA-typed donors. General observations from the study: As a later analysis revealed, the rate of TCR association differed by HLA locus, with DRB1 most and HLA-C fewest. The authors listed 150 to 200 TCR beta chains as cytomegalovirus-associated.

The CDR3 sequence is 13 residues long. Trimming removed 2 bases at V and 1 base at J, with 5 bases between. The germline V gene has CDR1 SGHAT and CDR2 FQNNGV. PCR used 60 Vbeta primers and 13 Jbeta primers. Clones were sequenced by immunoSEQ multiplex PCR, and TCRdb holds only the in-frame ones, with some missing. The sample consists of roughly 180,000 clones, approximately 77% of them appearing once. This TCR derives from a male donor in good health and CMV-seronegative. The source material was PBMCs. The chain joins TRBV11-2 to TRBJ1-1; D is unresolved. CDR3 nucleotide sequence: TGTGCCAGCAGCTTAACCAGGAACACTGAAGCTTTCTTT. This codes for CASSLTRNTEAFF. Supplemented by reference TRBV11-2 and TRBJ1-1, the full variable domain reads EAGVAQSPRYKIIEKRQSVAFWCNPISGHATLYWYQQILGQGPKLLIQFQNNGVVDDSQLPKDRFSAERLKGVDSTLKIQPAKLEDSAVYLCASSLTRNTEAFFGQGTRLTVV.